These T cell receptor beta chains were read from a single sample in a study of Graves' ophthalmopathy and Graves' hyperthyroidism. TCRdb analysed the multiplex PCR reads with MiXCR anew, one entry per CDR3 protein. The table lists nearly 400,000 distinct CDR3 sequences, 18% of them singletons, with approximately 1.4% in the top ten. Sequencing was carried out using peripheral blood. These receptors were obtained from a woman younger than 35 with Graves' ophthalmopathy. The CDR3 runs from the conserved cysteine through the conserved F or W. D genes are given only for firm matches. Size is omitted from some rows. Given values are once, few, many or a class for expanded clones.

12,TRBV30,.,TRBJ2-2,.,CAWSENTGELFF,TGTGCCTGGAGTGAGAACACCGGGGAGCTGTTTTTT
12,TRBV29-1,.,TRBJ1-2,.,CSVDWGNYGYTF,TGCAGCGTTGATTGGGGTAACTATGGCTACACCTTC
15,TRBV10-2,many,TRBJ1-2,TRBD1,CASSNTQGAGYGYTF,TGCGCCAGCAGTAACACTCAGGGGGCAGGCTATGGCTACACCTTC
12,TRBV7-9,many,TRBJ2-5,TRBD1,CASRNGDSLGYF,TGTGCCAGCAGAAACGGGGACAGCCTGGGGTACTTC
14,TRBV12-3/TRBV12-4,many,TRBJ2-7,.,CASRERGYSYEQYF,TGTGCCAGCCGCGAAAGGGGATACTCCTACGAGCAGTACTTC
18,TRBV6-1,.,TRBJ2-5,.,CASSEAVVGRKGRETQYF,TGTGCCAGCAGTGAAGCGGTTGTCGGGAGAAAGGGTCGTGAGACCCAGTACTTC
15,TRBV12-3/TRBV12-4,many,TRBJ2-5,TRBD2,CASSPSGRIGETQYF,TGTGCCAGCAGTCCTAGCGGGAGGATCGGGGAGACCCAGTACTTC
13,TRBV7-8,many,TRBJ1-2,.,CASSLDRDNGYTF,TGTGCCAGCAGCTTAGACAGGGACAATGGCTACACCTTC
16,TRBV9,many,TRBJ1-3,.,CASSVTVRNSGNTIYF,TGTGCCAGCAGCGTAACGGTGCGCAACTCTGGAAACACCATATATTTT
15,TRBV6-2/TRBV6-3,many,TRBJ1-5,TRBD1,CASSLDRGRDQPQHF,TGTGCCAGCAGCCTCGACAGGGGCAGGGATCAGCCCCAGCATTTT
13,TRBV29-1,many,TRBJ2-7,.,CSVGSDSPYEQYF,TGCAGCGTTGGTAGCGACAGCCCCTACGAGCAGTACTTC
15,TRBV6-4,many,TRBJ2-2,TRBD2,CASSEGLADTGELFF,TGTGCCAGCAGTGAAGGACTAGCGGACACCGGGGAGCTGTTTTTT
14,TRBV12-3/TRBV12-4,many,TRBJ1-2,.,CTSSSAGRPYGYTF,TGTACCAGCAGTTCCGCAGGGAGACCTTATGGCTACACCTTC
14,TRBV5-1,many,TRBJ2-2,.,CASSPALPAGELFF,TGCGCCAGCAGCCCCGCTCTCCCGGCCGGGGAGCTGTTTTTT
15,TRBV27,many,TRBJ2-2,.,CASSLISGSTGELFF,TGTGCCAGCAGTTTAATCTCAGGGTCCACCGGGGAGCTGTTTTTT
15,TRBV6-5,many,TRBJ2-5,TRBD1,CASSFLSGGQETQYF,TGTGCCAGCAGCTTTCTTTCAGGGGGCCAAGAGACCCAGTACTTC